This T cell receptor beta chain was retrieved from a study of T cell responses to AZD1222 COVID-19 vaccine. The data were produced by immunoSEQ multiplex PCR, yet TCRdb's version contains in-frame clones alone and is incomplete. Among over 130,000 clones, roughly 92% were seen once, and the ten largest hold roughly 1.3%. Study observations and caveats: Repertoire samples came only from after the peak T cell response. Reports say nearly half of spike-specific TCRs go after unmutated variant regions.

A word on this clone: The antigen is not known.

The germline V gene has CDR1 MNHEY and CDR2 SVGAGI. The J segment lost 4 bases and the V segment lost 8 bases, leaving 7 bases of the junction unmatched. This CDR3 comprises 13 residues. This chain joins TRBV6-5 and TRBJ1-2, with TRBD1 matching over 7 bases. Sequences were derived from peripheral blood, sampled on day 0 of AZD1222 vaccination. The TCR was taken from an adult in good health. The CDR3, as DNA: TGTGCCAGCCGGGACAGAGGATCCTATGGCTACACCTTC. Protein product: CASRDRGSYGYTF.